This is a list of T cell receptor beta chains from one sample in a study of OX40 agonist ivuxolimab in advanced cancers. Clones were sequenced by immunoSEQ multiplex PCR, and TCRdb holds only the in-frame ones, with some missing. The sample lists 20,000 to 30,000 clones, under 85% occurring once. Sequenced here: CD4+ or CD8+ T cells sorted from blood, sampled in a trial of the OX40 agonist ivuxolimab. These receptors were collected from an adult with an advanced solid tumor such as melanoma, head and neck, liver or kidney cancer. CDR3s include the opening cysteine and the closing phenylalanine or tryptophan. Fields, in order: J gene, clone size, D gene, V gene, CDR3 DNA, CDR3 protein. The D gene is left open where the match is weak. Size is omitted from some rows. Given values are once, few, many or a class for expanded clones.

J: TRBJ2-7
size: NA
D: TRBD1
V: TRBV27
DNA: TGTGCCAGCAGGTCGGACAGGGAAGGGATCCGTCCATCCGAGCAGTACTTC
CDR3: CASRSDREGIRPSEQYF

J: TRBJ2-7
size: NA
D: TRBD2
V: TRBV5-1
DNA: TGCGCCAGCAGCTACCCCCGTGCCGGGGGGAGCTCCTACGAGCAGTACTTC
CDR3: CASSYPRAGGSSYEQYF

J: TRBJ2-7
size: NA
D: TRBD2
V: TRBV27
DNA: TGTGCCAGCAGTTTAAGCTGGACTAGGTCTTACGAGCAGTACTTC
CDR3: CASSLSWTRSYEQYF

J: TRBJ2-7
size: NA
D: NA
V: TRBV19
DNA: TGTGCCAGTAGTCAACGCCTCGGCTACGGTGTCGAGCAGTACTTC
CDR3: CASSQRLGYGVEQYF

J: TRBJ2-7
size: NA
D: NA
V: TRBV11-2
DNA: TGTGCCAGCAGCTTAGCGGGGAACCGCTACGAGCAGTACTTC
CDR3: CASSLAGNRYEQYF

J: TRBJ1-4
size: NA
D: NA
V: TRBV19
DNA: TGTGCCAGTACCAGGAGGTACGAAAAACTGTTTTTT
CDR3: CASTRRYEKLFF

J: TRBJ2-3
size: NA
D: NA
V: TRBV9
DNA: TGTGCCAGCAGCCCGGGTCAGTTTAGCACAGATACGCAGTATTTT
CDR3: CASSPGQFSTDTQYF

J: TRBJ2-7
size: NA
D: NA
V: TRBV6-6
DNA: TGTGCCAGCAGTTACGACTATATCTCCTACGAGCAGTACTTC
CDR3: CASSYDYISYEQYF

J: TRBJ1-2
size: NA
D: NA
V: TRBV12-5
DNA: TGTGCTAGTGGTTTAAGCCCCTATGGCTACACCTTC
CDR3: CASGLSPYGYTF

J: TRBJ2-7
size: NA
D: NA
V: TRBV5-1
DNA: TGCGCCAGCAGCTTGGAAGTAGGGAGCGCCTACGAGCAGTACTTC
CDR3: CASSLEVGSAYEQYF

J: TRBJ1-6
size: NA
D: NA
V: TRBV6-5
DNA: TGTGCCAGCAGTCTTACTCTCACACAGGGTTTAGGTTATCACTTT
CDR3: CASSLTLTQGLGYHF

J: TRBJ2-7
size: few
D: TRBD1
V: TRBV7-9
DNA: TGTGCCAGCAGCCTAGGGGGACAGGGCTACGAGCAGTACTTC
CDR3: CASSLGGQGYEQYF

J: TRBJ2-3
size: once
D: NA
V: TRBV5-8
DNA: TGTGCCAGCACCTGGGGCACAGATACGCAGTATTTT
CDR3: CASTWGTDTQYF

J: TRBJ1-4
size: NA
D: TRBD1
V: TRBV9
DNA: TGTGCCAGCAGCGACACAGGGGCCACTAATGAAAAACTGTTTTTT
CDR3: CASSDTGATNEKLFF

J: TRBJ2-7
size: NA
D: NA
V: TRBV10-2
DNA: TGCGCCAGGGGAGAAGGGTTCCACGAGCAGTACTTC
CDR3: CARGEGFHEQYF

J: TRBJ2-3
size: NA
D: NA
V: TRBV6-6
DNA: TGCGCCAGCAGTTGGAGCACAGATACGCAGTATTTT
CDR3: CASSWSTDTQYF

J: TRBJ1-1
size: once
D: NA
V: TRBV4-3
DNA: TGCGCCAGCAGCCAAGATAGTTACTTGAACACTGAAGCTTTCTTT
CDR3: CASSQDSYLNTEAFF

J: TRBJ2-5
size: few
D: TRBD2
V: TRBV6-5
DNA: TGTGCCAGCAGCGGCGGGGGGTTCCAAGAGACCCAGTACTTC
CDR3: CASSGGGFQETQYF

J: TRBJ1-1
size: NA
D: NA
V: TRBV5-4
DNA: TGTGCCAGCAGCTTGGGGGGGCCTGAAGCTTTCTTT
CDR3: CASSLGGPEAFF

J: TRBJ1-4
size: NA
D: NA
V: TRBV4-3
DNA: TGCGCCAGCAGCCAGTACGGAGGGGACTATGAAAAACTGTTTTTT
CDR3: CASSQYGGDYEKLFF

J: TRBJ1-4
size: NA
D: TRBD1
V: TRBV7-6
DNA: TGTGCCAGCAGCGCGGTAGACAGGGAAGGTGAAAAACTGTTTTTT
CDR3: CASSAVDREGEKLFF

J: TRBJ1-3
size: NA
D: NA
V: TRBV19
DNA: TGTGCCAGTAGTGCCAGTTCTGGAAACACCATATATTTT
CDR3: CASSASSGNTIYF

J: TRBJ2-1
size: few
D: NA
V: TRBV7-9
DNA: TGTGCCAGCAGACCAAGGGGGATGTTTACAGATGAGCAGTTCTTC
CDR3: CASRPRGMFTDEQFF

J: TRBJ1-4
size: NA
D: TRBD1
V: TRBV6-5
DNA: TGTGCCAGCAGTCACGGGACAGTTGAAAAACTGTTTTTT
CDR3: CASSHGTVEKLFF

J: TRBJ1-2
size: NA
D: TRBD1
V: TRBV19
DNA: TGTGCCAGTATCGCGTCCGGACAGGGGGTTCATGGCTACACCTTC
CDR3: CASIASGQGVHGYTF

J: TRBJ1-5
size: NA
D: NA
V: TRBV7-9
DNA: TGTGCCAGCAGGGTTGGAAATCAGCCCCAGCATTTT
CDR3: CASRVGNQPQHF

J: TRBJ2-3
size: NA
D: TRBD1
V: TRBV13
DNA: TGTGCCAGCAGCCCCTCGGGACAGGGTCTAAATACGCAGTATTTT
CDR3: CASSPSGQGLNTQYF

J: TRBJ1-1
size: NA
D: NA
V: TRBV6-5
DNA: TGTGCCAGCAGTGCGACGGCGAACACTGAAGCTTTCTTT
CDR3: CASSATANTEAFF

J: TRBJ2-7
size: once
D: TRBD1
V: TRBV6-5
DNA: TGTGCCAGCAGTTACCAGGGGGCGGAATACGAGCAGTACTTC
CDR3: CASSYQGAEYEQYF

J: TRBJ2-5
size: few
D: TRBD2
V: TRBV6-1
DNA: TGTGCCAGCAGTGAAGAAGCGGGGGGGCAAGAGACCCAGTACTTC
CDR3: CASSEEAGGQETQYF

J: TRBJ1-2
size: NA
D: NA
V: TRBV7-2
DNA: TGTGCCAGCAGCTTAGCGGATTTCCAGGGGCATGGCTACACCTTC
CDR3: CASSLADFQGHGYTF

J: TRBJ2-5
size: NA
D: NA
V: TRBV7-9
DNA: TGTGCCAGCAGCTTGTTGGGGGAAGAGACCCAGTACTTC
CDR3: CASSLLGEETQYF

J: TRBJ2-3
size: NA
D: TRBD2
V: TRBV5-1
DNA: TGCGCCAGCAGCGTCTTTGGTGGCGGGACTAGCGGGGAAACAGATACGCAGTATTTT
CDR3: CASSVFGGGTSGETDTQYF

J: TRBJ1-1
size: NA
D: NA
V: TRBV6-5
DNA: TGTGCCAGCAACGGGGTCGTCGGAACTGAAGCTTTCTTT
CDR3: CASNGVVGTEAFF

J: TRBJ1-5
size: NA
D: NA
V: TRBV4-3
DNA: TGCGCCAGCAGCCAATCGACAGTGGGCCAGCCCCAGCATTTT
CDR3: CASSQSTVGQPQHF

J: TRBJ2-7
size: NA
D: NA
V: TRBV14
DNA: TGTGCCAGCAGCCCCGGTGTGGGGGCCTACGAGCAGTACTTC
CDR3: CASSPGVGAYEQYF

J: TRBJ2-7
size: NA
D: TRBD1
V: TRBV4-3
DNA: TGCGCCAGCAGCGCCGGGACAGGTCGACTATACGAGCAGTACTTC
CDR3: CASSAGTGRLYEQYF

J: TRBJ2-3
size: NA
D: NA
V: TRBV7-2
DNA: TGTGCCAGCAGTTCCGATCGTAGCACAGATACGCAGTATTTT
CDR3: CASSSDRSTDTQYF

J: TRBJ1-1
size: NA
D: TRBD1
V: TRBV9
DNA: TGTGCCAGCAGCGCCGGGGACAGGGGGCCAGGGGCTGAAGCTTTCTTT
CDR3: CASSAGDRGPGAEAFF

J: TRBJ2-7
size: NA
D: TRBD2
V: TRBV5-1
DNA: TGCGCCAGCAGCGCTAGCGGGGGGGCTACCTACGAGCAGTACTTC
CDR3: CASSASGGATYEQYF

J: TRBJ2-3
size: NA
D: TRBD1
V: TRBV7-2
DNA: TGTGCCAGCAGCTTAGTAGGCAGGGGGCCAGATACGCAGTATTTT
CDR3: CASSLVGRGPDTQYF

J: TRBJ2-2
size: NA
D: NA
V: TRBV4-3
DNA: TGCGCCAGCAGCCAAGATCTGGGGCTCCCGGGCACCGGGGAGCTGTTTTTT
CDR3: CASSQDLGLPGTGELFF

J: TRBJ1-2
size: NA
D: NA
V: TRBV9
DNA: TGTGCCAGCAGCGGGGGTACGCATGGCTACACCTTC
CDR3: CASSGGTHGYTF

J: TRBJ2-3
size: NA
D: TRBD2
V: TRBV29-1
DNA: TGCAGCGTGCGCCTCGGGACTAGCGGGCTCACAGATACGCAGTATTTT
CDR3: CSVRLGTSGLTDTQYF

J: TRBJ2-5
size: NA
D: TRBD2
V: TRBV7-8
DNA: TGTGCCAGCAGCTTGGCTGTCGGGCTAGCGGGGACGGTAGTGGAGACCCAGTACTTC
CDR3: CASSLAVGLAGTVVETQYF

J: TRBJ1-4
size: few
D: NA
V: TRBV4-3
DNA: TGCGCCAGCAGCCAAGGACCCGCGAGAGTTGTTAGTGAAAAACTGTTTTTT
CDR3: CASSQGPARVVSEKLFF

J: TRBJ2-7
size: once
D: NA
V: TRBV12-5
DNA: TGTGCTAGTGGTTGGGGAGCAGGGGAATTCTACGAGCAGTACTTC
CDR3: CASGWGAGEFYEQYF

J: TRBJ2-2
size: once
D: NA
V: TRBV11-2
DNA: TGTGCCAGCACCTCGACCGGGGAGCTGTTTTTT
CDR3: CASTSTGELFF

J: TRBJ1-6
size: NA
D: NA
V: TRBV7-8
DNA: TGTGCCAGCAGCTTAGGTCCAGGGCGTAATTCACCCCTCCACTTT
CDR3: CASSLGPGRNSPLHF

J: TRBJ1-1
size: NA
D: NA
V: TRBV5-1
DNA: TGCGCCAGCGCCTCGACAGTGAGGAACACTGAAGCTTTCTTT
CDR3: CASASTVRNTEAFF

J: TRBJ2-2
size: medium-sized
D: TRBD1
V: TRBV5-4
DNA: TGTGCCAGCAGCCCAACCGACAGGGGGGACACCGGGGAGCTGTTTTTT
CDR3: CASSPTDRGDTGELFF

J: TRBJ2-2
size: NA
D: TRBD1
V: TRBV7-2
DNA: TGTGCCAGCAGCTTAATCCCCAGGGGGACCGGGGAGCTGTTTTTT
CDR3: CASSLIPRGTGELFF

J: TRBJ2-5
size: NA
D: NA
V: TRBV9
DNA: TGTGCCAGCAGCGTAGCAGGCGCCGGGGAGACCCAGTACTTC
CDR3: CASSVAGAGETQYF

J: TRBJ1-2
size: NA
D: NA
V: TRBV7-9
DNA: TGTGCCAGCAGCTTAGCCTCCGACTATGGCTACACCTTC
CDR3: CASSLASDYGYTF

J: TRBJ2-3
size: NA
D: TRBD2
V: TRBV5-6
DNA: TGTGCCAGCAGCAGGGGACTAGCGGGGGTCTCTGATACGCAGTATTTT
CDR3: CASSRGLAGVSDTQYF

J: TRBJ1-1
size: NA
D: TRBD1
V: TRBV7-6
DNA: TGTGCCAGCAGCTCCGGACAGGGCGTCACTGAAGCTTTCTTT
CDR3: CASSSGQGVTEAFF

J: TRBJ1-4
size: NA
D: NA
V: TRBV6-9
DNA: TGTGCCAGCAGTTACTCGACAGGAGGAAAACTGTTTTTT
CDR3: CASSYSTGGKLFF

J: TRBJ2-5
size: once
D: TRBD2
V: TRBV18
DNA: TGTGCCAGCTCACCACTTTGGCGGGGGACCCAAGAGACCCAGTACTTC
CDR3: CASSPLWRGTQETQYF